This T cell receptor beta chain is from a study of blood T cell repertoires in COVID-19. The CDR3 totals 18 residues. V lost 4 bases and J 4 bases, leaving 23 bases between the germline ends. CDR1 and CDR2 from the germline V gene are SGHNT and YYREEE (reference sequence). The protocol was immunoSEQ multiplex PCR, while the TCRdb copy is restricted to in-frame clones and leaves out a portion. The sample lists fewer than 150,000 clones, more than 70% seen once, with around 4.7% in the top ten. This sequence originates from a human donor in a cohort sampled during active COVID-19. V gene TRBV5-4 combines with J gene TRBJ2-2; D might be TRBD2 (7 bases). The sample comprised peripheral blood. CDR3: CASSHPRGGGASTGELFF. CDR3 in DNA: TGTGCCAGCAGCCATCCCCGCGGAGGGGGGGCGAGCACCGGGGAGCTGTTTTTT.